The 21 T cell receptor beta chains below all came from one sample that was sequenced in a study of T cell clonality in common variable immunodeficiency. This table comes from immunoSEQ multiplex PCR, and its TCRdb copy is limited to in-frame clones, with some not included. The sample holds about 52,000 clones, and no clone turns up only once. Sequenced sample: peripheral blood mononuclear cells. The receptors were gathered from a person aged 18 to 75 in good health.

This clone appeared many times. Read sequence stops 3 residues before the CDR3 end, and the germline J gene provides the missing end. J is TRBJ1-5 and V is TRBV30; D perhaps matches TRBD1 (6 bases). The CDR3 sequence is 16 residues long. V was pared by 2 bases and J by 4 bases, with 18 bases between. Per the germline V gene, CDR1 is GTSNPN and CDR2 is SVGIG (reference sequence). The covered CDR3 bases are TGTGCCTGGAGTTCGAAACCAAGGGGGAATAATCAGCCC. This encodes CAWSSKPRGNNQP. The whole CDR3 is CAWSSKPRGNNQPQHF.

This clone was found a few times. The CDR3 bases that were read are TGCAGTGCTAGAATCACAGGCAGGAATTCACCC. It is translated as CSARITGRNSP. The full CDR3 reads CSARITGRNSPLHF. J is TRBJ1-6 and V is TRBV20-1; D may be TRBD1 (5 bases). The CDR3 end lies 3 residues beyond the end of the read and is filled in from the germline J gene. From germline, CDR1 is DFQATT and CDR2 SNEGSKA (reference sequence). The CDR3 loop spans 14 amino acids. V was trimmed by 2 bases and J by 7 bases, leaving 12 bases between them.

This clone was seen many times. The CDR3 sequence: CASSPLKTSGGGDTQYF. Incomplete CDR3 DNA: TGTGCCAGCTCACCCCTAAAGACTAGCGGGGGCGGAGATACG. The chain has TRBV18 and TRBJ2-3; 12 nucleotides line up with TRBD2. The CDR3 end is not reached by the read, which stops 3 residues before it; the germline J gene fills it in. V lost 3 bases and J lost 5; bases outside the gene matches: 9. The CDR3 totals 17 residues. Germline V gene data show CDR1 as KGHSH and CDR2 as LQKENI.

This clone was picked up many times. Partial CDR3 DNA: TGTGCCTGGGCGAGGGGCTCCTACAATGAG. It is translated as CAWARGSYNE. The full CDR3 protein reads CAWARGSYNEQFF. The gene calls are TRBV30 and TRBJ2-1; possibly TRBD1 or TRBD2 for D (5 bases each). The CDR3 end falls 3 residues outside the read, so it is completed with the germline J gene. CDR3 length: 13 residues. Germline V lookup: CDR1 GTSNPN, CDR2 SVGIG (reference sequence). V lost 5 bases, J lost 0 bases, and 8 bases lay in between.

In its sample, this clone was seen many times. The read ends 3 residues early relative to the CDR3; the germline J gene fills the gap. This rearrangement joins TRBV7-9 to TRBJ1-6; D remains ambiguous. Looked up from germline, CDR1 is SEHNR and CDR2 is FQNEAQ (reference sequence). This CDR3 region has 13 residues. With 1 base removed from V and 10 bases from J, the gap between germline ends came to 8 bases. Partial CDR3 DNA: TGTGCCAGCAGCTTAGGCGGTTTATCACCC. Translated: CASSLGGLSP. The complete CDR3 protein is CASSLGGLSPLHF.

At least ten counts were recorded for this clone. The read comes to an end 3 residues before the CDR3 does, leaving the germline J gene to fill in the end. This chain links TRBV18 with TRBJ1-6, with 9 bases lining up with TRBD1. The V and J ends lost 0 bases and 10 bases, in that order; junction bases with no gene match: 4. The CDR3 runs 15 residues. Germline V gene sequence: CDR1 KGHSH, CDR2 LQKENI. The CDR3 protein is CASSPPDRGNSPLHF. The part of the CDR3 DNA that was read is TGTGCCAGCTCACCACCAGACAGGGGGAACTCACCC.

This clone was picked up many times. The DNA ends 3 residues before the CDR3 does, and the rest of the CDR3 is filled in from the germline J gene. The rearrangement joins TRBV6-4 to TRBJ2-7; 10 bases fit TRBD2. Germline values: CDR1 MRHNA, CDR2 SNTAGT. With 3 bases clipped from V and 0 bases from J, the junction kept 2 bases outside the gene matches. CDR3 length: 15 residues. This CDR3 reads CASSEASGSSYEQYF. CDR3 bases read: TGTGCCAGCAGTGAGGCTAGCGGGAGCTCCTACGAG.

This clone has at least ten counts. The read stops 3 residues short of the end of the CDR3; the missing end is completed from the germline J gene. The chain has TRBV5-5 and TRBJ2-3, with a tentative D call TRBD1 (6 bases). This CDR3 has 14 amino acids. Germline V gene lookup returns CDR1 SGHKS and CDR2 YYEKEE (reference sequence). The germline V and J ends were trimmed by 0 bases and 6 bases, with 11 bases remaining between them. The sequenced CDR3 bases are TGTGCCAGCAGCTTGGCAGGGGCTTCGGATACG. Translation gives CASSLAGASDT. The full CDR3 is CASSLAGASDTQYF.

This clone was seen repeatedly, ten times or more. The CDR3 goes on 3 residues after the read ends, and that part is filled in from the germline J gene. The gene calls are TRBV20-1 and TRBJ1-1, with TRBD1 as a possible D gene (5 bases). The CDR3 length is 14 residues. Germline V gene sequence: CDR1 DFQATT, CDR2 SNEGSKA (reference sequence). With 6 bases removed from V and 1 base from J, the gap between germline ends came to 15 bases. CDR3 protein: CSAPDREGNTEAFF. The part of the CDR3 DNA that was read is TGCAGTGCCCCCGACAGAGAGGGGAACACTGAA.

This clone was seen many times. The read ends 3 residues early relative to the CDR3; the germline J gene fills the gap. The genes are TRBV19 and TRBJ1-2; D is unresolved. The CDR3 length is 15 residues. From germline, CDR1 is LNHDA and CDR2 SQIVND (reference sequence). With 7 bases removed from V and 2 bases from J, the gap between germline ends came to 17 bases. The part of the CDR3 DNA that was read is TGTGCCAGTAAGGTTGATACCGCCTTCAACTATGGC. Translating gives CASKVDTAFNYG. The whole CDR3 sequence reads CASKVDTAFNYGYTF.

This clone occurred a few times. Sequencing ends 3 residues short of the CDR3 end; the germline J gene provides the rest. The same CDR3 is also encoded by other DNA sequences in this sample. The chain is built from TRBV7-9 and TRBJ1-3; possible D gene TRBD1, 6 bases. The germline V and J ends were trimmed by 5 bases and 0 bases, with 11 bases remaining between them. Per the germline V gene, CDR1 is SEHNR and CDR2 is FQNEAQ (reference sequence). The CDR3 has 15 residues. CDR3 protein: CASSPFRGSGNTIYF. The sequenced CDR3 bases are TGTGCCAGCAGCCCTTTCAGGGGCTCTGGAAACACC.

Concerning this clone: The read ends 3 residues early relative to the CDR3; the germline J gene fills the gap. The rearrangement uses TRBV2 and TRBJ2-7; D perhaps matches TRBD1 (6 bases). V dropped 5 bases and J dropped 6 bases, with 14 bases sitting between them. Per germline, CDR1 SNHLY and CDR2 FYNNEI. This CDR3 contains 13 residues. Incomplete CDR3 DNA: TGTGCCAGCAGTCTACAGGGCTGGGGCGAG. This codes for CASSLQGWGE. The entire CDR3 protein is CASSLQGWGEQYF.

This clone was counted ten times or more. The part of the CDR3 DNA that was read is TGTGCCAGCAGCTTAGCGATTAGCGGGAGTTTCGATGAG. Translation: CASSLAISGSFDE. From start to end, the CDR3 is CASSLAISGSFDEQFF. The chain is built from TRBV7-2 and TRBJ2-1, with 9 bases lining up with TRBD2. The read ends 3 residues shy of where the CDR3 ends; the end is completed using the germline J gene. The CDR3 runs to 16 residues. Germline CDR1 SGHTA, CDR2 FQGNSA. V lost 0 bases to trimming and J lost 8 bases; unmatched junction nucleotides: 8.

The sample holds many counts of this clone. The part of the CDR3 DNA that was read is TGTGCCAGCAGCATTTGGGACAGCTATGGC. Translation: CASSIWDSYG. The full-length CDR3 reads as CASSIWDSYGYTF. V usage is TRBV11-2 and J usage is TRBJ1-2; 7 bases are shared with TRBD1. The read terminates 3 residues ahead of where the CDR3 ends, so the germline J gene completes it. Germline V gene data show CDR1 as SGHAT and CDR2 as FQNNGV. The J segment lost 4 bases and the V segment lost 5 bases, leaving 4 bases of the junction unmatched. The CDR3 runs 13 residues.

This clone was recorded many times. With the read ending 3 residues before the CDR3 end, the germline J gene is used to fill in that end. The genes are TRBV20-1 and TRBJ1-6; 7 bases map to TRBD1. Germline V gives CDR1 DFQATT, CDR2 SNEGSKA (reference sequence). Trimming removed 0 bases from V and 7 bases from J; junction bases left unmatched: 12. CDR3 length: 17 residues. The CDR3 bases that were read are TGCAGTGCTAGAGATTCGACGAAAGGGGGCCCCAATTCACCC. Protein product: CSARDSTKGGPNSP. The CDR3, in full, reads CSARDSTKGGPNSPLHF.

In regard to this clone: The read halts 3 residues ahead of the CDR3 end, with the missing end drawn from the germline J gene. V is TRBV2 and J is TRBJ1-2; TRBD1 agrees at 8 bases. The CDR3 contains 14 residues. Germline CDR1 and CDR2: SNHLY and FYNNEI. The covered CDR3 bases are TGTGCCAGCAGTTCCGACAGGGGAAATCAGCCC. Translated: CASSSDRGNQP. The entire CDR3 protein reads CASSSDRGNQPYTF.

This clone was seen at least ten times. The read falls 3 residues short of the CDR3 end, and the missing part is taken from the germline J gene. The V call is TRBV20-1, the J call TRBJ2-5, with D perhaps matching TRBD2 (5 bases). The CDR3 is 12 amino acids. CDR1 is DFQATT and CDR2 is SNEGSKA in the germline V gene (reference sequence). Trimming left V 7 bases short and J 5 bases short, with 14 bases between. This CDR3 reads CSDVTRGETQYF. CDR3 bases read: TGCAGTGACGTAACACGAGGGGAGACC.

In its sample, this clone was seen many times. The CDR3 end is not reached by the read, which stops 3 residues before it; the germline J gene fills it in. V gene TRBV5-1 combines with J gene TRBJ1-1; no definite D call. Trimming took off 4 bases at V and 0 bases at J, with 16 bases between the two ends. This CDR3 contains 16 residues. The germline V gene encodes CDR1 SGHRS and CDR2 YFSETQ. CDR3 DNA (partial): TGCGCCAGCAGCCGCGGGAACAGCCAACTGAACACTGAA. Amino acid sequence: CASSRGNSQLNTE. The whole CDR3 sequence is CASSRGNSQLNTEAFF.

This clone was seen repeatedly, ten times or more. The CDR3 sequence: CSARDPLVAGPPRDNEQFF. The part of the CDR3 DNA that was read is TGCAGTGCTAGAGATCCGTTGGTAGCGGGTCCACCTCGGGACAATGAG. The chain couples TRBV20-1 to TRBJ2-1; 7 bases match TRBD2. The read terminates 3 residues ahead of where the CDR3 ends, so the germline J gene completes it. The J segment lost 5 bases and the V segment lost 0 bases, leaving 19 bases of the junction unmatched. The CDR3 runs to 19 residues. From germline, CDR1 is DFQATT and CDR2 SNEGSKA (reference sequence).

This clone appeared many times. The DNA ends 3 residues before the CDR3 does, and the rest of the CDR3 is filled in from the germline J gene. The genes are TRBV20-1 and TRBJ2-7, with 8 bases fitting TRBD1. From germline, CDR1 is DFQATT and CDR2 SNEGSKA (reference sequence). The ends lost 6 bases at V and 4 bases at J; junction bases unmatched: 8. The CDR3 consists of 13 residues. Incomplete CDR3 DNA: TGCAGTGCCCCGGACAGGGCGGATTACGAG. This gives the protein CSAPDRADYE. The entire CDR3 sequence reads CSAPDRADYEQYF.

Points on this clone: The read terminates 3 residues ahead of where the CDR3 ends, so the germline J gene completes it. The chain combines TRBV19 with TRBJ2-7; no reliable D call. Germline CDR1 is LNHDA and CDR2 is SQIVND (reference sequence). Trimming left V 4 bases short and J 2 bases short, with 9 bases between. This CDR3 has 13 residues. CDR3 in amino acids: CASSTQAPYEQYF. The sequenced part of the CDR3 DNA is TGTGCCAGTAGTACGCAGGCTCCCTACGAG.